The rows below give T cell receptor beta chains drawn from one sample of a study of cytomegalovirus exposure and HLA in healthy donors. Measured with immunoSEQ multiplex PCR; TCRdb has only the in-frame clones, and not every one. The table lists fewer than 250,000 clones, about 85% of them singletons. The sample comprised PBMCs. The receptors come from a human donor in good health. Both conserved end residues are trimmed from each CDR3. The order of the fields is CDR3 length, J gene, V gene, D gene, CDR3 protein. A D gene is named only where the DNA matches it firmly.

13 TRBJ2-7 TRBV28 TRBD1 ASSSLQGVSYEQY
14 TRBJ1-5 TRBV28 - ASRKRPGVVDQPQH
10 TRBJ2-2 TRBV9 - ASSANFGELF
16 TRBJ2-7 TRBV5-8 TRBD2 ASTGWGLAGKRSYEQY
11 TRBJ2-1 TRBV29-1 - SVEGGLYNEQF
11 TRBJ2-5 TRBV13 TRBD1 ASSGTVQETQY
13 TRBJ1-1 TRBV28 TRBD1 ASSLDQGAFTEAF
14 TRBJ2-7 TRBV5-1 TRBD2 ASSPGLAGESYEQY
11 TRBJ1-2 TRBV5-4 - ASREVSVYGYT
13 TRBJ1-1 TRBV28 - ASSSKGVGNTEAF
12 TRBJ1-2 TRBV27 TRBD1 ASRLTGSIGGYT
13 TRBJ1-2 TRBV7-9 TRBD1 ASSRIGTGENGYT
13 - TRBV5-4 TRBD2 ASRYTGTSFDEQY
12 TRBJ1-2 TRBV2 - ASTLRQPNYGYT
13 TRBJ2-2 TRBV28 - ASSKSQTGAGELF
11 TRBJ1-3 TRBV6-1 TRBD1 ASRLGQGNTIY
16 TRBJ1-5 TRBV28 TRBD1 ASSFRLRQGRIEQPQH
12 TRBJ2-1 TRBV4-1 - ASSQGRELDEQF
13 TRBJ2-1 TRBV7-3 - ASSLGSLIYNEQF
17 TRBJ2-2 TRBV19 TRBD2 ASSPPWAAASGSTGELF
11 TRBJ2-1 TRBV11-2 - ASSLAPEDEQF
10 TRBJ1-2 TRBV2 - ASSDRTYGYT
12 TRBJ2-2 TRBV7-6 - ASSSGLDTGELF
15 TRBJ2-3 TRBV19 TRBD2 ASSIGTSGRRTDTQY
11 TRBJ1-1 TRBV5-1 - ASSYNGGTEAF
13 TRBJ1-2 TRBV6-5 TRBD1 ASSYSRDSNYGYT
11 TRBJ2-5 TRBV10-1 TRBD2 ASSGGRALAQY
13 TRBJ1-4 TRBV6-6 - ASSRGTPLTEKLF
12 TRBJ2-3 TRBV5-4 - ASSSGGVVDTQY
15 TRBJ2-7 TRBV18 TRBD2 ASSPPWVAGSFYEQY
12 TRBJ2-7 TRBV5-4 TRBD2 ASRKAGAAYEQY
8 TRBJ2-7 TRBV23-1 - ASPPYEQY